This T cell receptor beta chain was captured by sequencing in a study of cytomegalovirus exposure and HLA in healthy donors listed by TCRdb under 2017. General notes on the study: According to an earlier analysis of 587 of the donors, roughly 180 million T cells yielded roughly 110 million unique TCR beta sequences and 276 Gb of sequence data. In addition to the first cohort of several hundred subjects, a separate validation cohort of 120 different subjects was used. High-throughput TCR immunosequencing, statistical association of individual TCRs with disease status, and machine learning were combined to predict cytomegalovirus infection status. All discovery cohort repertoires had been generated using a single sequencing platform. To study patterns of TCR occurrence, a later analysis re-analyzed previously published TCR beta repertoires from more than 550 donors and added high-resolution HLA genotyping. The study aimed to test whether signatures of past pathogen exposure could be identified by cataloging public T cell receptors. The number of typed donors differed by locus: roughly 629-640 for A, B, C, DRB1 and DQB1; some 540 for DQA1; 600 to 610 for DPA1; and around 470 for DPB1. A later genetic analysis used genome-wide SNP genotypes for about three fifths of the 666 donors, treating that subset as a discovery cohort. Donor age, sex, ethnicity and CMV serostatus were compiled alongside the repertoire data. The genetic ancestry cluster associated with self-reported Caucasian donors included 81% of the approximately 410 genotyped donors. Because of strong linkage in the cohort, roughly five DR-DQ haplotypes were treated as single units for association and clustering. The T cell repertoires of 666 subjects were profiled by immunosequencing and related to cytomegalovirus serostatus. The later analysis used no new phenotypic data to find candidate immune exposures, relying instead on TCR beta sequences and their occurrence across donors. Both class I and class II loci were covered by HLA typing, at four-digit resolution. An early release that covered approximately 600 HLA-typed donors contained about 300 gigabases of sequencing data and around 80 million unique TCR sequences. On average, roughly 240,000 unique TCR beta nucleotide sequences were sequenced per donor among 398 genotyped donors of the cohort, with 15% to 20% of those sequences being non-productive. In an earlier analysis of over 550 of the donors, high-throughput TCR beta sequencing was used to judge whether each TCR beta V gene segment behaved as functional or pseudogenic. Paper-wide results and their limitations: HLA typing was unavailable for some donors at each locus, so association tests used only the typed subset. According to a later genetic analysis, donors in an Asian-associated ancestry cluster had fewer N-insertions in productive TCRs than the approximately 700-donor mean. While some public TCRs were present in many individuals, most TCR sequences turned up only very rarely across donors. In an earlier analysis of more than 450 of the donors, most TCR beta V segments were observed in productive rearrangements about 87% or about 30% of the time, broadly matching IMGT annotations. When HLA alleles, especially DR and DQ, strongly co-occurred, TCR associations were difficult to assign to individual alleles. For the cohort, immune exposure information was limited to CMV serostatus. The cohort was sequenced for TCR beta chains only, and without alpha or paired-chain data the features that could be detected were limited. Several of the top co-occurrence clusters appeared to be linked to parvovirus B19, influenza, CMV and Epstein-Barr virus, according to a later analysis. The study gave a list of 150 to 200 TCR beta chains associated with cytomegalovirus. In vitro tests confirmed that a few of the cytomegalovirus-associated TCR beta chains recognize cytomegalovirus antigens. A later analysis found that most CMV-associated TCR beta chains appeared HLA-restricted, with HLA associations seemingly driven largely by CMV exposure. In a later analysis, HLA-associated TCR beta chains showed more clonal expansion and lower generation probabilities than non-associated chains that were equally common. In a later analysis, TCR association rates were found to vary across HLA loci, with the most associated TCRs seen for DRB1 alleles and the fewest for HLA-C alleles. About 15 rarely observed V segments, including chromosome 9 orphons, were excluded from the earlier analysis of several hundred of the donors because counts were too low. The authors suggested that the approach could potentially be extended to other disease states and immunological phenotypes. Some IMGT-functional V segments, including TRBV6-2 and TRBV6-3, could not be told apart with the 87-base-pair reads, so those segments were excluded. A further reported finding was that TCR beta sequences accurately predicted the HLA-A and HLA-B alleles for most subjects in the first cohort. Cytomegalovirus status was reported to be diagnosed by the classifier with high specificity and sensitivity in both the original and validation cohorts. A later analysis associated about 17,000 TCR beta sequences with specific HLA alleles at a false discovery rate of 0.05. The presence/absence analyses assumed that sequencing depth was roughly uniform across donors, and that assumption may not be true. Linkage disequilibrium might explain the correlated functional status among segregating V segments, but an unknown experimental factor could not be excluded. A cluster of highly shared sequence variants was judged likely to represent a technical artifact of the sequencing pipeline. In a later genetic analysis, a missense DCLRE1C variant was associated with V-gene and J-gene trimming of TCR beta chains, and the association was replicated in an independent cohort.

The germline V gene (reference sequence) provides CDR1 SEHNR and CDR2 FQNEAQ. The CDR3, cysteine through phenylalanine, is 12 amino acids long. Left in the record is the CDR3 DNA by itself, 36 bases read in frame from the first base. Library preparation employed the immunoSEQ multiplex PCR assay. For the multiplex PCR, a mixture combining 60 forward primers for TCR Vbeta segments and 13 reverse primers for TCR Jbeta segments was used. The CDR3 region of rearranged TCR beta genes was amplified from genomic DNA with a multiplex PCR assay. The Illumina HiSeq System was used to sequence the amplified TCR beta libraries as 87-base-pair reads. The source study handled its data this way. A later analysis counted 65 million to 90 million unique TCR beta chains across the 550 to 800 repertoires, and some 12 million of these chains were shared by at least two donors. A nearest-neighbor algorithm error-corrected the raw reads and collapsed the reads into unique sequences, merging closely related sequences to remove PCR and sequencing errors. To assign V, D and J gene segments, CDR3 sequences were aligned to IMGT reference sequences. For a sequence to be retained, at least a six-nucleotide match to both a V gene segment and a J gene segment was required. A rearrangement was called productive if the CDR3 had no stop codons and remained in frame with V and J, and every other rearrangement was called non-productive. CDR3 was defined according to IMGT convention as the region running from the second conserved V-encoded cysteine to the conserved J-encoded phenylalanine. Sequences without an unambiguous match to a single V gene segment were excluded from the earlier analysis of over 500 of the donors. In an earlier analysis of approximately 590 of the donors, V segments were called functional above 56.7% productive rearrangements and were called segregating when the between-donor standard deviation exceeded 5%. To diagnose cytomegalovirus status from the catalog of TCR beta chain sequences, a statistical classification framework was built. A later analysis assigned V and J genes by comparing TCR nucleotide sequences with IMGT/GENE-DB human TR gene sequences. In a later analysis, CDR3 sequences and most-parsimonious VDJ recombination scenarios were assigned using the TCRdist pipeline. In a later analysis, each TCR beta chain was defined by its CDR3 amino acid sequence together with its V-gene family, and reads lacking a unique V-gene family were excluded. As a way to deal with suspected cross-contamination and a sequencing artifact, a later analysis dropped roughly 620 nucleotide sequences that were highly shared and had low generation probability. For each public chain, a later analysis derived a clonal expansion index from normalized ranks of inferred template counts within each repertoire. In a later analysis, generation probabilities were computed using a VDJ recombination model fitted to out-of-frame rearrangements, and the results were checked against IGoR. A later analysis scored TCR-TCR, TCR-HLA and TCR-CMV co-occurrence with hypergeometric tests, applying a repertoire-size bias correction to TCR pairs. To estimate false discovery rates, a later analysis permuted the HLA or CMV assignments 20 times. In a later analysis, co-occurring TCRs were grouped using DBSCAN, with TCRdist sequence similarity added in when clustering inside HLA-allele-positive subsets. Co-occurrence clustering excluded repertoires with fewer than 30,000 or more than 120,000 public chains, plus five with anomalous nucleotide sharing. The source is immuneACCESS, and TCRdb retained only in-frame sequences with V and J called. Part of the clones is not carried over; for the studies checked, unresolved V genes explain less than half of this, and the remainder is unexplained. The DNA was the basis for D and trimming; V, J and clone size are from that table. This sample is represented by roughly 140,000 clones; nearly 85% of them were singletons. The ten largest clones represent roughly 3.4% of the sample.

The cohort comprised around 690 healthy bone marrow donors. At the time of sampling, all cohort members were nominally healthy, though unrecorded immune exposures were likely present. The donor tested CMV seronegative and was one of the 352 seronegative cohort members. Each donor provided a peripheral blood sample, and peripheral blood mononuclear cells were used for TCR beta sequencing. Genomic DNA was extracted from the blood cell samples with the Qiagen DNeasy Blood Extraction Kit. Turning to this clone: The antigen this receptor binds is unknown. The germline gene is not matched at one end of the junction; a read error may be the cause.

The TCR sequence derives from a male donor in good health and CMV-seronegative. Rearrangement joined TRBV7-9 to TRBJ2-1, with the identity of the D gene unclear. Sequenced: PBMCs. The base sequence is TGTTCCAGCAGCTTACGAGGCAATGAGCAGTTCTTC. Translation gives CSSSLRGNEQFF.